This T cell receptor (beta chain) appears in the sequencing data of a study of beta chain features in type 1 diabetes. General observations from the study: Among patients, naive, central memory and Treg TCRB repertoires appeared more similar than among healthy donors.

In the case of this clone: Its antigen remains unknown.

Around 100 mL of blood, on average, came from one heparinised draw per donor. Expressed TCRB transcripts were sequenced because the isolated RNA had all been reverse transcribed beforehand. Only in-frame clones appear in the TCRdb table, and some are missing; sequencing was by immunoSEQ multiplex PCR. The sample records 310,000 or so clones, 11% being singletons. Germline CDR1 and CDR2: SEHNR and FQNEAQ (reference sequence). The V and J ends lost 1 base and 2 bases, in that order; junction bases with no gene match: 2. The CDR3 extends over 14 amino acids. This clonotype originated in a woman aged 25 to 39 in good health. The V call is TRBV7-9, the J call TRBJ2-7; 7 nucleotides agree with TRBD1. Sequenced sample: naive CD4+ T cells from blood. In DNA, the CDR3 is TGTGCCAGCAGCTTAGTCGGGACAGCCTACGAGCAGTACTTC. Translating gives CASSLVGTAYEQYF.